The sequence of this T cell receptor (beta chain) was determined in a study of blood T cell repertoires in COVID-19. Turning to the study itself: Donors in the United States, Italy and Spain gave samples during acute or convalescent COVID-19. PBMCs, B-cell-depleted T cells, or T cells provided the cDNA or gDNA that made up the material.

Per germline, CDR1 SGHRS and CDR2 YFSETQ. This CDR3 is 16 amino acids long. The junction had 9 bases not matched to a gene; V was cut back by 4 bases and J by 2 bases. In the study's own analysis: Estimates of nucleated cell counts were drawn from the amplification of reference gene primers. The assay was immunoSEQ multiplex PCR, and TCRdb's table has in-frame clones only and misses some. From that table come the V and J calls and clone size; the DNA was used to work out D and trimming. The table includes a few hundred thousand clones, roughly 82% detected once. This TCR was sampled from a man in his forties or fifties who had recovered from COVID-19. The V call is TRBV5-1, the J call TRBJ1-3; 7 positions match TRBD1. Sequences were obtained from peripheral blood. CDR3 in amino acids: CASSLMTGTPGNTIYF. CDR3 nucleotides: TGCGCCAGCAGCCTTATGACAGGGACGCCTGGAAACACCATATATTTT.